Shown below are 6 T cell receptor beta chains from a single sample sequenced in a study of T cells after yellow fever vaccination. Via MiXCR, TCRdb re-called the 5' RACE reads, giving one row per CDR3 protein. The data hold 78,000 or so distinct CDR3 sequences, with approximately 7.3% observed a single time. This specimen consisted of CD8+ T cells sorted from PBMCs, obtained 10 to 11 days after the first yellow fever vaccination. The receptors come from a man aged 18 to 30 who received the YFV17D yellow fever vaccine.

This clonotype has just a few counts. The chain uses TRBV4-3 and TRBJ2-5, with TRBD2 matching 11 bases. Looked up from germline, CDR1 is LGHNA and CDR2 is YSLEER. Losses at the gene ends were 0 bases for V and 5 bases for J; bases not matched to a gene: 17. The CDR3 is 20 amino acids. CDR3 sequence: CASSQDLGLAGNSGGETQYF. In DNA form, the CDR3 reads TGCGCCAGCAGCCAAGATCTTGGACTAGCGGGCAACTCCGGGGGGGAGACCCAGTACTTC.

The CDR3 here is CASRPAGVGQETQYF. The CDR3 DNA follows: TGTGCCTCCCGCCCAGCGGGGGTGGGGCAAGAGACCCAGTACTTC. The chain carries TRBV27 and TRBJ2-5; 8 positions agree with TRBD2. V shed 11 bases and J 2 bases; nucleotides not matched to a gene: 13. The CDR3 consists of 15 residues. The germline V gene encodes CDR1 MNHEY and CDR2 SMNVEV (reference sequence).

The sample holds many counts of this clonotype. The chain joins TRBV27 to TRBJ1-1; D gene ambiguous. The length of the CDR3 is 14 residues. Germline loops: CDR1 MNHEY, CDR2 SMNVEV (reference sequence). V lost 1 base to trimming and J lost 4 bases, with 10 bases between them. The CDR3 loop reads CASSLWGVGTEAFF. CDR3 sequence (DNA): TGTGCCAGCAGTTTATGGGGAGTCGGCACTGAAGCTTTCTTT.

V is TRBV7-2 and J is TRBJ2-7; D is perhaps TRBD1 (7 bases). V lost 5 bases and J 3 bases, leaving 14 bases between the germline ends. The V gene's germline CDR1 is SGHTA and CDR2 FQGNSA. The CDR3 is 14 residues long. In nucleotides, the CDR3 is TGTGCCAGCAGCCTAGGGGGGACAGTCTACGAGCAGTACTTC. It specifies CASSLGGTVYEQYF.

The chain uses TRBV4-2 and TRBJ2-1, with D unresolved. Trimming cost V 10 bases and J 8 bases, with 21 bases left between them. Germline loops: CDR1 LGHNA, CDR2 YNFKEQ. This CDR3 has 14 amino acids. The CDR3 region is CAMSPGLLCYEQFF. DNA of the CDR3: TGTGCCATGAGCCCCGGGCTACTCTGCTATGAGCAGTTCTTC.

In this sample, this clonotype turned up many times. In DNA form, the CDR3 reads TGTGCCAGCAGTGCCTCGGAAAAACTGTTTTTT. This translates into CASSASEKLFF. This sequence joins TRBV7-9 and TRBJ1-4; no clear D gene. Trimming took off 6 bases at V and 8 bases at J, with 7 bases between the two ends. The CDR3 length is 11 residues. Germline CDR1 and CDR2: SEHNR and FQNEAQ (reference sequence).